A single sample is the source of the 3 T cell receptor beta chains below, sequenced in a study of cytomegalovirus exposure and HLA in healthy donors. The PCR used 60 Vbeta and 13 Jbeta primers. Assay used: immunoSEQ multiplex PCR; TCRdb lists only in-frame clones, some missing. The sample lists roughly 110,000 clones; 77% were seen once. Sample: PBMCs. The receptors originated from a male donor in good health and CMV-seronegative.

The chain employs TRBV7-9 and TRBJ2-2; TRBD2 aligns across 11 bases. CDR3 length: 16 amino acids. Germline assignment: CDR1 SEHNR and CDR2 FQNEAQ (reference sequence). Trimming took 5 bases from V and 4 from J; bases not matched to a gene: 6. The CDR3 bases are TGTGCCAGCAGCCCCCATGGACTAGCGGGCACCGGGGAGCTGTTTTTT. This codes for CASSPHGLAGTGELFF. Full variable domain (rest looked up from reference TRBV7-9 and TRBJ2-2): DTGVSQNPRHKITKRGQNVTFRCDPISEHNRLYWYRQTLGQGPEFLTYFQNEAQLEKSRLLSDRFSAERPKGSFSTLEIQRTEQGDSAMYLCASSPHGLAGTGELFFGEGSRLTVL.

The CDR3 reads CASSPQAGGVGADTQYF. The DNA of the CDR3 is TGTGCCAGCAGTCCCCAAGCGGGAGGGGTTGGGGCCGATACGCAGTATTTT. The rearrangement joins TRBV6-4 to TRBJ2-3; TRBD2 agrees at 10 bases. J gave up 6 bases and V 5 bases, and 14 bases lay outside the gene matches. Germline V lookup: CDR1 MRHNA, CDR2 SNTAGT. CDR3 length equals 17 residues.

This chain links TRBV11-2 with TRBJ2-1, with 10 bases that match TRBD2. This CDR3 has 14 amino acids. J was trimmed by 9 bases and V by 5 bases; bases with no gene match: 7. Germline CDR1 and CDR2: SGHAT and FQNNGV. The CDR3 region has the DNA TGTGCCAGCAGCCAAGCGACTAGCGGGCTTGAGCAGTTCTTC. It yields the protein CASSQATSGLEQFF.